Listed here are 26 T cell receptor beta chains from one sample, sequenced in a study of shared clonotypes between healthy human individuals. Measured with immunoSEQ multiplex PCR; TCRdb has only the in-frame clones, and not every one. Of about 2.3 million clones listed, roughly 90% were seen once; the top ten hold roughly 0.34%. The sequencing sample was made of naive CD4+ T cells from PBMCs. The subset denotes: CD45RA+ positively selected. The receptor set was obtained from a man aged 18 to 30 in good health. Some clones in this sample may be carry-over from other donors' samples.

CDR3 DNA: TGTGCCAGCAGTTTTCGGACAGGGGCCTACAATGAGCAGTTCTTC. This sequence encodes CASSFRTGAYNEQFF. The rearrangement uses TRBV28 and TRBJ2-1, with 9 positions matching TRBD1. Germline V lookup: CDR1 MDHEN, CDR2 SYDVKM. This CDR3 spans 15 amino acids. V lost 3 bases and J lost 2; bases outside the gene matches: 2. The variable domain in full, with the rest retrieved from reference TRBV28 and TRBJ2-1, is DVKVTQSSRYLVKRTGEKVFLECVQDMDHENMFWYRQDPGLGLRLIYFSYDVKMKEKGDIPEGYSVSREKKERFSLILESASTNQTSMYLCASSFRTGAYNEQFFGPGTRLTVL.

This clone was detected a few times. This rearrangement joins TRBV28 to TRBJ1-1; D not certain. Germline V gene lookup returns CDR1 MDHEN and CDR2 SYDVKM. The CDR3 runs to 13 residues. Trimming shortened V by 5 bases and J by 4 bases, and 11 bases separated the two germline ends. The CDR3 DNA reads as TGTGCCAGCAGTCCCATGGAGGGCACTGAAGCTTTCTTT. Its translation is CASSPMEGTEAFF.

The sample holds a few counts of this clone. This chain connects TRBV5-1 to TRBJ1-1; no reliable D call. The CDR3 has 14 residues. Germline CDR1 reads SGHRS; CDR2 reads YFSETQ. V was pared by 0 bases and J by 0 bases, with 6 bases between. CDR3 amino acids: CASSLESMNTEAFF. CDR3 bases: TGCGCCAGCAGCTTGGAATCGATGAACACTGAAGCTTTCTTT.

The V and J genes are TRBV5-1 and TRBJ2-5; TRBD1 is a possible D gene (6 bases). The V end lost 4 bases, the J end lost 2 bases, and 12 bases lay between the germline ends. The length of the CDR3 is 14 residues. Germline CDR1 SGHRS, CDR2 YFSETQ. CDR3 in amino acids: CASSTTGQQETQYF. DNA of the CDR3: TGCGCCAGCAGCACTACCGGACAGCAAGAGACCCAGTACTTC. The full variable domain, rest sourced from reference TRBV5-1 and TRBJ2-5, is KAGVTQTPRYLIKTRGQQVTLSCSPISGHRSVSWYQQTPGQGLQFLFEYFSETQRNKGNFPGRFSGRQFSNSRSEMNVSTLELGDSALYLCASSTTGQQETQYFGPGTRLLVL.

The chain recombines TRBV7-3 with TRBJ1-2, with D perhaps matching TRBD1 (5 bases). The CDR3 runs to 13 residues. In germline, CDR1 is SGHTA, CDR2 FQGTGA. V gave up 5 bases and J gave up 8 bases, with 15 bases separating them. The chain's CDR3 is CASSTRGALGYTF. CDR3 sequence (DNA): TGTGCCAGCAGCACCCGGGGCGCATTGGGCTACACCTTC. Looking up the rest from reference TRBV7-3 and TRBJ1-2 gives the full variable domain: GAGVSQTPSNKVTEKGKYVELRCDPISGHTALYWYRQSLGQGPEFLIYFQGTGAADDSGLPNDRFFAVRPEGSVSTLKIQRTERGDSAVYLCASSTRGALGYTFGSGTRLTVV.

V is TRBV5-1 and J is TRBJ1-3, with TRBD1 matching over 8 bases. CDR3 length: 14 amino acids. Germline V gives CDR1 SGHRS, CDR2 YFSETQ. V dropped 4 bases and J dropped 7; count of bases not matched to a gene: 7. CDR3 region: CASSAQGEGNTIYF. The CDR3, as DNA: TGCGCCAGCAGCGCACAGGGGGAAGGCAACACCATATATTTT.

The rearrangement links TRBV5-1 to TRBJ1-2, with 8 nucleotides matching TRBD1. The CDR3 length is 16 residues. Germline V gives CDR1 SGHRS, CDR2 YFSETQ. The ends lost 3 bases at V and 8 bases at J; junction bases unmatched: 15. CDR3 protein: CASSSTLRGRKGGYTF. Here the CDR3 DNA reads TGCGCCAGCAGCTCGACCCTCAGGGGGCGAAAAGGAGGCTACACCTTC.

The CDR3 here is CASRKSRIGRTYGYTF. The CDR3 nucleotides read TGTGCCAGCAGGAAGTCTCGAATCGGACGGACATATGGCTACACCTTC. The genes are TRBV28 and TRBJ1-2; weak D call: TRBD1 (5 bases). Trimming stripped 6 bases from V and 5 bases from J, with 22 bases between. From germline, CDR1 is MDHEN and CDR2 SYDVKM. CDR3 size: 16 residues.

This clone was seen only once. The chain links TRBV29-1 to TRBJ1-1; D not resolved. Per the germline V gene, CDR1 is SQVTM and CDR2 is ANQGSEA. CDR3 length: 12 residues. The ends were cut back, 7 bases at V and 0 bases at J, with 9 bases in the middle. Here the CDR3 reads CSARAVNTEAFF. The CDR3 coding sequence is TGCAGCGCTCGCGCAGTGAACACTGAAGCTTTCTTT. The full variable domain, in which reference TRBV29-1 and TRBJ1-1 provide the parts outside the CDR3, is SAVISQKPSRDICQRGTSLTIQCQVDSQVTMMFWYRQQPGQSLTLIATANQGSEATYESGFVIDKFPISRPNLTFSTLTVSNMSPEDSSIYLCSARAVNTEAFFGQGTRLTVV.

The chain is built from TRBV11-2 and TRBJ2-3; 7 positions match TRBD1. Trimming took 1 base from V and 2 from J; bases not matched to a gene: 6. This CDR3 comprises 16 residues. Germline V gene sequence: CDR1 SGHAT, CDR2 FQNNGV. The CDR3 sequence is CASSLVFGTATDTQYF. Here the CDR3 DNA reads TGTGCCAGCAGCTTAGTTTTTGGGACAGCCACAGATACGCAGTATTTT.

This clone has more than one count but fewer than ten. Additional DNA sequences in this sample encode the identical CDR3. The chain carries TRBV9 and TRBJ1-2, with D possibly TRBD1 on 6 matching bases. Germline V gives CDR1 SGDLS, CDR2 YYNGEE. There are 14 residues in the CDR3. Trimming shortened V by 0 bases and J by 2 bases, and 8 bases separated the two germline ends. The CDR3 nucleotides are TGTGCCAGCAGCGTAGGGCAGGGGAACTATGGCTACACCTTC. This encodes CASSVGQGNYGYTF.

This clone was observed a single time. This chain joins TRBV28 and TRBJ1-6; D uncertain. Germline V CDR1 and CDR2: MDHEN, SYDVKM. Trimming took off 4 bases at V and 10 bases at J, with 8 bases between the two ends. This CDR3 spans 12 amino acids. CDR3 nucleotides: TGTGCCAGCAGTTCTCTAAAGTCACCCCTCCACTTT. This encodes CASSSLKSPLHF.

The rearrangement joins TRBV4-1 to TRBJ2-3, with 7 bases fitting TRBD2. Germline assignment: CDR1 MGHRA and CDR2 YSYEKL. This CDR3 is 15 amino acids long. Germline trimming cut 4 bases from V and 0 bases from J; bases unmatched to any gene: 4. The CDR3 sequence: CASSPSGTSTDTQYF. The CDR3 bases are TGCGCCAGCAGCCCGAGCGGGACTAGCACAGATACGCAGTATTTT.

This chain uses TRBV7-3 with TRBJ2-7; 7 bases align to TRBD2. The CDR3 runs to 14 residues. The germline V gene encodes CDR1 SGHTA and CDR2 FQGTGA. The trim removed 1 base at V and 5 bases at J, leaving 5 bases unmatched. CDR3 bases: TGTGCCAGCAGCTTAAAGCGGGATACCCACGAGCAGTACTTC. It translates to CASSLKRDTHEQYF.

This rearrangement joins TRBV27 to TRBJ2-3; possibly TRBD2 for D (6 bases). CDR3 length: 17 residues. Germline V gene data show CDR1 as MNHEY and CDR2 as SMNVEV (reference sequence). Trimming pared 7 bases from V and 1 base from J, leaving 21 bases between. The CDR3 region is CASTVTGRGWGTDTQYF. In DNA form, the CDR3 reads TGTGCCAGCACCGTGACGGGGCGGGGCTGGGGCACAGATACGCAGTATTTT.

This clone turned up a few times. The J gene is TRBJ1-5, the V gene TRBV7-9; 7 bases match TRBD1. The CDR3 loop spans 15 amino acids. Unmatched junction bases numbered 4, after V lost 5 bases and J lost 0 bases. Looked up from germline, CDR1 is SEHNR and CDR2 is FQNEAQ (reference sequence). This chain's CDR3 is CASSPDRSSNQPQHF. CDR3 in DNA: TGTGCCAGCAGCCCGGACAGGAGTAGCAATCAGCCCCAGCATTTT.

V gene TRBV11-2 combines with J gene TRBJ2-3, with D perhaps TRBD1 or TRBD2 (5 bases each). CDR1 is SGHAT and CDR2 is FQNNGV in the germline V gene. CDR3 length: 16 amino acids. V gave up 1 base and J gave up 0 bases, with 11 bases separating them. The CDR3 DNA reads as TGTGCCAGCAGCTTAGTGAGCGGACATAGCACAGATACGCAGTATTTT. Translation: CASSLVSGHSTDTQYF.

The J gene is TRBJ2-7, the V gene TRBV5-1; D tentatively fits TRBD1 or TRBD2 (5 bases each). The CDR3 contains 14 residues. Trimming took off 6 bases at V and 0 bases at J, with 13 bases between the two ends. Germline CDR1 is SGHRS and CDR2 is YFSETQ. The CDR3 nucleotides are TGCGCCAGCAAGACGTCAGGGAGCTCCTACGAGCAGTACTTC. Protein product: CASKTSGSSYEQYF.

The rearrangement links TRBV19 to TRBJ2-7; 9 nucleotides align to TRBD1. Germline V lookup: CDR1 LNHDA, CDR2 SQIVND (reference sequence). J gave up 9 bases and V 6 bases, and 9 bases lay outside the gene matches. This CDR3 is built from 13 residues. DNA of the CDR3: TGTGCCAGTAGCCAGGGACAGGGAGGGGCGCAGTACTTC. Protein product: CASSQGQGGAQYF.

J is TRBJ2-1 and V is TRBV27; D might be TRBD1 (6 bases). Germline values: CDR1 MNHEY, CDR2 SMNVEV (reference sequence). V was cut by 1 base and J by 3 bases, with 16 bases left in between. CDR3 length equals 17 residues. Here the CDR3 DNA reads TGTGCCAGCAGTTTATTGGGGGCTTTCTCCTACTACAATGAGCAGTTCTTC. This translates into CASSLLGAFSYYNEQFF.

The chain uses TRBV5-1 and TRBJ1-1; D is possibly TRBD1 (6 bases). The length of the CDR3 is 15 residues. Germline lookup yields CDR1 SGHRS and CDR2 YFSETQ. Trimming removed 3 bases from V and 6 bases from J, with 18 bases in between. The CDR3 region has the DNA TGCGCCAGCAGCTCAGGGGTCTCTGTATTCTCTGAAGCTTTCTTT. Its protein is CASSSGVSVFSEAFF.

CDR3 amino acids: CASSPSRQGGDTQYF. DNA for the CDR3: TGTGCCAGCAGCCCCAGCCGGCAGGGAGGCGATACGCAGTATTTT. The chain combines TRBV7-6 with TRBJ2-3; possible D gene TRBD2, 6 bases. The CDR3 has 15 amino acids. Germline CDR1 reads SGHVS; CDR2 reads FNYEAQ. Trimming removed 5 bases at V and 6 bases at J, with 18 bases between.

The V gene is TRBV6-5, the J gene TRBJ1-4; D uncertain. Trimming left V 0 bases short and J 10 bases short, with 15 bases between. Germline loops: CDR1 MNHEY, CDR2 SVGAGI. This CDR3 has 15 amino acids. Here the CDR3 reads CASSYSLAGDGKLFF. Written as DNA, the CDR3 is TGTGCCAGCAGTTACTCGCTGGCGGGAGACGGAAAACTGTTTTTT.

The chain employs TRBV15 and TRBJ1-2; D is uncertain. From germline, CDR1 is LNHNV and CDR2 YYDKDF (reference sequence). The V end lost 3 bases, the J end lost 7 bases, and 15 bases lay between the germline ends. The CDR3 sequence is 14 residues long. CDR3: CATSRISRESGYTF. CDR3 nucleotides: TGTGCCACCAGCAGGATCTCACGCGAGTCTGGCTACACCTTC.

In the case of this clone: Different DNA sequences within this sample yield the same CDR3. The chain recombines TRBV28 with TRBJ1-3; possible D gene TRBD1, 5 bases. The CDR3 runs to 15 residues. Trimming pared 2 bases from V and 0 bases from J, leaving 8 bases between. Germline V CDR1 and CDR2: MDHEN, SYDVKM. The CDR3 is CASSLRGYSGNTIYF. As DNA, the CDR3 is TGTGCCAGCAGTTTAAGGGGTTACTCTGGAAACACCATATATTTT.

V is TRBV11-3 and J is TRBJ1-1; D ambiguous. V lost 2 bases and J 0 bases, leaving 10 bases between the germline ends. This CDR3 is built from 15 residues. Germline values: CDR1 SGHNT, CDR2 YENEEA. The CDR3 loop is CASSLSLGMNTEAFF. CDR3 DNA sequence: TGTGCCAGCAGCTTAAGTCTTGGCATGAACACTGAAGCTTTCTTT. The full variable domain, its missing parts supplied by reference TRBV11-3 and TRBJ1-1, is EAGVVQSPRYKIIEKKQPVAFWCNPISGHNTLYWYLQNLGQGPELLIRYENEEAVDDSQLPKDRFSAERLKGVDSTLKIQPAELGDSAVYLCASSLSLGMNTEAFFGQGTRLTVV.